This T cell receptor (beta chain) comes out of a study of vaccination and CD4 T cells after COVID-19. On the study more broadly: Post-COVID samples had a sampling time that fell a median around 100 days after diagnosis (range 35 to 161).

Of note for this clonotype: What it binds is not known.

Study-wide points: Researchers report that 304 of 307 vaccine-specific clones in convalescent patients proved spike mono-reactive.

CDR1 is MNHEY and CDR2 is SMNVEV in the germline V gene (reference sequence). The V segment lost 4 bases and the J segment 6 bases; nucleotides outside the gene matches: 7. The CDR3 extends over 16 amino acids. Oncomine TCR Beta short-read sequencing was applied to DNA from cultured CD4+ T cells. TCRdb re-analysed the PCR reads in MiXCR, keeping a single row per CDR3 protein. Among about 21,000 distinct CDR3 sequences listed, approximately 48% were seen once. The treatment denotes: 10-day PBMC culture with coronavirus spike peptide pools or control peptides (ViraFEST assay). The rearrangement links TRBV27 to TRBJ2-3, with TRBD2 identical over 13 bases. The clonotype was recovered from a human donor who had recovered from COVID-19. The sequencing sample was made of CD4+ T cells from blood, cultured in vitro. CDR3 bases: TGTGCCAGCAGTTGGGTACTAGCGGGAGGGGGTGATACGCAGTATTTT. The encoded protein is CASSWVLAGGGDTQYF.